Shown below are 14 T cell receptor beta chains from a single sample sequenced in a study of Ad26.COV2.S vaccination and SARS-CoV-2 variants. Treatment here: some 20 received Ad26.COV2.S at low or high dose, single or two shots; about 5 received placebo; per-sample allocation not given. Repertoires come from day 63 after the first vaccine or placebo injection. Profiling relied on immunoSEQ multiplex PCR, and the TCRdb table lists in-frame clones only, not all of them. The sample comprises 300,000 to 350,000 clones, around 90% of which are singletons, and around 5.8% rests with the top ten. The specimen was peripheral blood, collected in a trial of Ad26.COV2.S vaccine versus placebo. These receptors originate from a person aged 18-60 years who received the Ad26.COV2.S COVID-19 vaccine or a placebo.

This clone was observed once. The chain links TRBV21-1 to TRBJ1-1. TRBV21-1 is deemed a pseudogene. The CDR3 contains 21 residues. CDR3 DNA sequence: TGTGCCAGCATAAGAGGGCCCGTCGGACACCCGGTCAAAACTAGGAACACTGAAGCTTTCTTT. Translating it yields CASIRGPVGHPVKTRNTEAFF.

V usage is TRBV7-9 and J usage is TRBJ1-5, with D perhaps matching TRBD1 (5 bases). The CDR3 totals 15 residues. The V and J ends lost 4 bases and 1 base respectively, with 11 bases between them. Germline lookup yields CDR1 SEHNR and CDR2 FQNEAQ (reference sequence). The CDR3 region has the DNA TGTGCCAGCAGCTCAATGGGGGGGAGCAATCAGCCCCAGCATTTT. This encodes CASSSMGGSNQPQHF. The whole variable domain, filled in from reference TRBV7-9 and TRBJ1-5, reads DTGVSQNPRHKITKRGQNVTFRCDPISEHNRLYWYRQTLGQGPEFLTYFQNEAQLEKSRLLSDRFSAERPKGSFSTLEIQRTEQGDSAMYLCASSSMGGSNQPQHFGDGTRLSIL.

The chain combines TRBV6-5 with TRBJ2-7; 13 bases agree with TRBD2. The length of the CDR3 is 14 residues. Unmatched junction bases numbered 4, after V lost 6 bases and J lost 5 bases. The germline gives CDR1 MNHEY, CDR2 SVGAGI. Here the CDR3 reads CASSPGLAGDEQYF. In DNA, the CDR3 is TGTGCCAGCAGCCCCGGACTAGCGGGAGACGAGCAGTACTTC.

This clone appeared many times. V usage is TRBV4-3 and J usage is TRBJ1-6; D unclear. Germline-derived CDR1 and CDR2 are LGHNA and YSLEER. Trimming shortened V by 1 base and J by 0 bases, and 4 bases separated the two germline ends. The CDR3 is 15 residues long. CDR3 sequence: CASSQVSSYNSPLHF. The CDR3 DNA is TGCGCCAGCAGCCAAGTAAGCTCCTATAATTCACCCCTCCACTTT.

A few counts support this clone. The chain is built from TRBV7-8 and TRBJ2-7, with TRBD2 matching 11 bases. The CDR3 contains 20 residues. With V trimmed by 1 base and J by 3 bases, 17 bases remained unmatched. Per germline, CDR1 SGHVS and CDR2 FQNEAQ. CDR3 region: CASSLGRQGRGTSGLYEQYF. In DNA, the CDR3 is TGTGCCAGCAGCTTAGGCAGACAGGGGCGGGGGACTAGCGGTCTCTACGAGCAGTACTTC. The complete variable domain, with remaining parts taken from reference TRBV7-8 and TRBJ2-7, reads GAGVSQSPRYKVAKRGQDVALRCDPISGHVSLFWYQQALGQGPEFLTYFQNEAQLDKSGLPSDRFFAERPEGSVSTLKIQRTQQEDSAVYLCASSLGRQGRGTSGLYEQYFGPGTRLTVT.

In this sample, this clone turned up once. The chain recombines TRBV4-2 with TRBJ2-2; D is unclear. V shed 1 base and J shed 6 bases, with 0 bases lying between them. The CDR3 spans 11 residues. The germline V gene has CDR1 LGHNA and CDR2 YNFKEQ. The CDR3 nucleotides read TGTGCCAGCAGCCAAGCCGGGGAGCTGTTTTTT. Translating gives CASSQAGELFF.

The CDR3 DNA reads TGTGCCAGCAGCCCCTCCCCTCAAGGGGAGCAGTACTTC. Its protein product is CASSPSPQGEQYF. The chain carries TRBV9 and TRBJ2-7; D call uncertain. The CDR3 sequence is 13 residues long. V was shortened by 4 bases and J by 7 bases, with 15 bases between the two germline ends. Germline V CDR1 and CDR2: SGDLS, YYNGEE.

The sample holds one count of this clone. Here the CDR3 reads CASSRTNGGDRDYGYTF. DNA of the CDR3: TGTGCCAGCAGCCGAACCAACGGAGGAGACAGGGACTATGGCTACACCTTC. The chain employs TRBV4-2 and TRBJ1-2; 7 positions match TRBD1. Germline CDR1 is LGHNA and CDR2 is YNFKEQ. The CDR3 extends over 17 amino acids. Germline trimming cut 4 bases from V and 3 bases from J; bases unmatched to any gene: 14.

This clone occurred a few times. V gene TRBV5-4 combines with J gene TRBJ1-2, with TRBD1 matching over 7 bases. This CDR3 contains 14 residues. Germline-derived CDR1 and CDR2 are SGHNT and YYREEE (reference sequence). Trimming took 4 bases from V and 0 from J; bases not matched to a gene: 3. CDR3 sequence: CASSPGQTNYGYTF. Here the CDR3 DNA reads TGTGCCAGCAGCCCGGGACAGACTAACTATGGCTACACCTTC.

The chain has TRBV30 and TRBJ2-2, with D maybe TRBD1 (5 bases). With 4 bases removed from V and 5 bases from J, the gap between germline ends came to 8 bases. CDR3 length: 12 amino acids. The germline CDR1 and CDR2 sequences are GTSNPN and SVGIG (reference sequence). The CDR3 spells CAWTGFTGELFF. CDR3 DNA sequence: TGTGCCTGGACAGGGTTTACCGGGGAGCTGTTTTTT.

The J gene is TRBJ1-1, the V gene TRBV9; D gene ambiguous. CDR1 is SGDLS and CDR2 is YYNGEE in the germline V gene. The ends were cut back, 0 bases at V and 4 bases at J, with 13 bases in the middle. The CDR3 is 15 amino acids. In DNA form, the CDR3 reads TGTGCCAGCAGCGTAGGCTGGCCGGGTAGCACTGAAGCTTTCTTT. It codes for CASSVGWPGSTEAFF.

The chain employs TRBV4-1 and TRBJ2-4; no firm D call. The length of the CDR3 is 13 residues. The V and J ends lost 1 base and 8 bases respectively, with 9 bases between them. Germline lookup yields CDR1 MGHRA and CDR2 YSYEKL. CDR3 region: CASSQAGLDIQYF. The DNA of the CDR3 is TGCGCCAGCAGCCAAGCCGGTTTGGACATTCAGTACTTC.

This sequence joins TRBV4-2 and TRBJ2-7; D perhaps matches TRBD2 (6 bases). The V gene lost 3 bases and the J gene lost 6 bases, with 27 bases spanning the gap. The CDR3 contains 18 residues. Germline CDR1 LGHNA, CDR2 YNFKEQ. Here the CDR3 DNA reads TGTGCCAGCAGCCAGAGAGGGACTGGAGCGCCGGCTTCCGTCGAGCAGTACTTC. Translating gives CASSQRGTGAPASVEQYF.

V and J are TRBV11-3 and TRBJ1-1; D unresolved. Germline V lookup: CDR1 SGHNT, CDR2 YENEEA. Trimming removed 2 bases at V and 8 bases at J, with 12 bases between. This CDR3 is built from 13 residues. CDR3 amino acids: CASSLNPAKEAFF. CDR3 sequence (DNA): TGTGCCAGCAGCTTAAATCCAGCAAAAGAAGCTTTCTTT.